Listed below are T cell receptor beta chains from one sample, sequenced in a study of T cells in Graves' hyperthyroidism and ophthalmopathy. TCRdb processed the multiplex PCR reads anew with MiXCR; each CDR3 protein has one entry. The sample holds hundreds of thousands of distinct CDR3 sequences, just under 20% seen once. The specimen sequenced was blood. The receptors were gathered from a man aged 35 to 55 with Graves' ophthalmopathy. Each CDR3 is given with its conserved first and last residue. The D gene is left open where the match is weak. Clone size is not always given. Where it is, it says once, few, many or a class for expanded clones.

>TRBJ2-2|16|NA|NA|TRBV5-1
CASRLLSVENTGELFF
TGCGCCAGCAGGTTACTCAGCGTGGAGAACACCGGGGAGCTGTTTTTT
>TRBJ1-2|15|NA|TRBD1|TRBV12-3/TRBV12-4
CASSFLRDRGYGYTF
TGTGCCAGCAGTTTCCTCCGGGACAGAGGCTATGGCTACACCTTC
>TRBJ2-1|17|many|TRBD2|TRBV5-4
CASSYSRGGGMNNEQFF
TGTGCCAGCAGCTATTCACGTGGCGGGGGTATGAACAATGAGCAGTTCTTC
>TRBJ2-1|14|many|TRBD2|TRBV20-1
CSASAGLVGHEQFF
TGCAGTGCTAGCGCGGGACTAGTGGGACATGAGCAGTTCTTC
>TRBJ2-5|13|NA|NA|TRBV24-1
CATSDSGKETQYF
TGTGCCACCAGTGACTCAGGGAAAGAGACCCAGTACTTC
>TRBJ2-1|15|once|TRBD2|TRBV5-1
CATSASGGLYNEQFF
TGCGCCACCTCGGCTAGCGGGGGGCTCTACAATGAGCAGTTCTTC
>TRBJ2-1|15|few|NA|TRBV5-1
CASSQGGYRDNEQFF
TGCGCCAGCAGCCAGGGGGGTTATCGGGACAATGAGCAGTTCTTC
>TRBJ2-2|20|NA|TRBD2|TRBV11-2
CASSLQPWGLAGSNTGELFF
TGTGCCAGCAGCTTACAACCGTGGGGACTAGCGGGGAGTAACACCGGGGAGCTGTTTTTT
>TRBJ2-1|13|few|TRBD2|TRBV12-5
CANASGENNEQFF
TGTGCTAATGCTAGCGGAGAGAACAATGAGCAGTTCTTC
>TRBJ1-2|14|many|NA|TRBV12-3/TRBV12-4
CASSLRQLGYGYTF
TGTGCCAGCAGCCTGAGACAGCTAGGTTATGGCTACACCTTC
>TRBJ2-4|18|few|NA|TRBV15
CATSGDPWTALAKNIQYF
TGTGCCACCAGCGGAGATCCGTGGACAGCCCTAGCCAAAAACATTCAGTACTTC
>TRBJ2-1|11|NA|NA|TRBV20-1
CSARPPHEQFF
TGCAGTGCTAGACCTCCGCATGAGCAGTTCTTC
>TRBJ2-5|14|NA|TRBD1|TRBV19
CASSTWDSKETQYF
TGTGCCAGTAGTACATGGGACAGCAAAGAGACCCAGTACTTC
>TRBJ2-2|14|NA|TRBD1|TRBV19
CASSTGGDTGELFF
TGTGCCAGTAGTACAGGGGGCGACACCGGGGAGCTGTTTTTT
>TRBJ1-5|16|many|NA|TRBV3-1
CASSQGSGTGNQPQHF
TGTGCCAGCAGCCAAGGATCCGGGACTGGCAATCAGCCCCAGCATTTT
>TRBJ2-2|17|many|TRBD2|TRBV10-3
CAISDAGASVVAGELFF
TGTGCCATCAGTGACGCGGGAGCAAGCGTGGTGGCCGGGGAGCTGTTTTTT